Presented here are 3 T cell receptor beta chains from one specimen sequenced in a study of stem cell transplantation in POMP-related autoinflammatory disease (dated by TCRdb to 2020 to 2023). Library preparation used the immunoSEQ multiplex PCR assay. TCRdb limited this immuneACCESS table to in-frame rearrangements with V and J called. A share of clones is missing; checked studies link under half to unresolved V genes, and the rest is unexplained. Here the sample has about 7,200 clones; roughly four fifths occur a single time. Around 4.6% of the sample is in the top ten clones. Specimen: a CXCR5-defined cell subset from PBMCs. These receptors originate from a human donor in good health.

This chain joins TRBV4-1 and TRBJ1-1; D is undetermined. Deletions cut 0 bases from V and 5 bases from J, with 13 bases between. Germline-derived CDR1 and CDR2 are MGHRA and YSYEKL. The CDR3 extends over 15 amino acids. The CDR3 bases are TGCGCCAGCAGCCAAGAAGGGAGGGCGCGTACTGAAGCTTTCTTT. It specifies CASSQEGRARTEAFF.

The chain recombines TRBV19 with TRBJ2-5, with D possibly called TRBD1 or TRBD2 (5 bases each). The CDR3 covers 15 residues. Germline V CDR1 and CDR2: LNHDA, SQIVND (reference sequence). V dropped 6 bases and J dropped 2 bases, with 16 bases sitting between them. CDR3 coding DNA: TGTGCCAGTAGCTGGACGACGGGACGACAAGAGACCCAGTACTTC. Encoded protein: CASSWTTGRQETQYF. Combining the CDR3 with reference TRBV19 and TRBJ2-5 gives the whole variable domain DGGITQSPKYLFRKEGQNVTLSCEQNLNHDAMYWYRQDPGQGLRLIYYSQIVNDFQKGDIAEGYSVSREKKESFPLTVTSAQKNPTAFYLCASSWTTGRQETQYFGPGTRLLVL.

This clone showed up just once. The CDR3 coding sequence is TGCAGCGTTGGGTTCACTGGAAACACCATATATTTT. It is translated as CSVGFTGNTIYF. The chain carries TRBV29-1 and TRBJ1-3; D remains ambiguous. Germline CDR1 and CDR2: SQVTM and ANQGSEA. The CDR3 contains 12 residues. V was cut by 4 bases and J by 2 bases, with 6 bases left in between.